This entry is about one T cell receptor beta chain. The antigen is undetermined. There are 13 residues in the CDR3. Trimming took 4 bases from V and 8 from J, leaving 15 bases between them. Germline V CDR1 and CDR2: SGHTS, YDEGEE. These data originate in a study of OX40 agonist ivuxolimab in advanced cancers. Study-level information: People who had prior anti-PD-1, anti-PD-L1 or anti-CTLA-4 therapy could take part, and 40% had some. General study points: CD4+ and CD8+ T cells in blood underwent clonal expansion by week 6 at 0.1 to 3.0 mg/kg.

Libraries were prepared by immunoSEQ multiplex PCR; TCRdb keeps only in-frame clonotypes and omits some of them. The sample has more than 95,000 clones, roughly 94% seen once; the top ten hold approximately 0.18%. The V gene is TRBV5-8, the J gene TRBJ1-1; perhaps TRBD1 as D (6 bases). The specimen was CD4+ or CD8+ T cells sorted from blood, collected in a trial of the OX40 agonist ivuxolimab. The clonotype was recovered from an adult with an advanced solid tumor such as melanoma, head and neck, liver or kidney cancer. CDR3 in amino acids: CASSQDRFEEAFF. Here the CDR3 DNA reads TGTGCCAGCAGCCAGGACAGATTTGAGGAAGCTTTCTTT. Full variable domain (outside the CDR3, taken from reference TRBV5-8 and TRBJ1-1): EAGVTQSPTHLIKTRGQQATLRCSPISGHTSVYWYQQALGLGLQFLLWYDEGEERNRGNFPPRFSGRQFPNYSSELNVNALELEDSALYLCASSQDRFEEAFFGQGTRLTVV.